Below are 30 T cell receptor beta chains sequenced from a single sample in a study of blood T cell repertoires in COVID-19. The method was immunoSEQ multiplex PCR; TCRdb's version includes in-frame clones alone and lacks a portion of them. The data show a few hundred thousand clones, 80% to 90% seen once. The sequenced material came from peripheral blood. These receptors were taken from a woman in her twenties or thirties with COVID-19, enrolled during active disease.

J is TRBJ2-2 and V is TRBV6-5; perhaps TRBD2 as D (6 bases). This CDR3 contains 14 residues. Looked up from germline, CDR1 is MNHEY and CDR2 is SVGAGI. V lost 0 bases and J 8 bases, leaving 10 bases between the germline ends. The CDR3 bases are TGTGCCAGCAGTTACTCGACCGGGGGAGGGGAGCTGTTTTTT. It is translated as CASSYSTGGGELFF.

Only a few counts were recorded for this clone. This chain's CDR3 is CASSYSQNRAYEQYV. The CDR3, as DNA: TGTGCCAGCAGTTACTCCCAGAACCGTGCCTACGAGCAGTACGTC. The J gene is TRBJ2-7, the V gene TRBV6-5; D not resolved. V was clipped by 0 bases and J by 2 bases, with 11 bases between them. The CDR3 is 15 residues long. From germline, CDR1 is MNHEY and CDR2 SVGAGI.

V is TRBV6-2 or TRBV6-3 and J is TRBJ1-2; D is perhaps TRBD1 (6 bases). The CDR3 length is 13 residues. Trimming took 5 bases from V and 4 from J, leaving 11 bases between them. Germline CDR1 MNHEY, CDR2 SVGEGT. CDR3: CASSLRGFYGYTF. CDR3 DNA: TGTGCCAGCAGTCTCAGGGGTTTCTATGGCTACACCTTC.

CDR3 protein: CASSVLVAGELFF. CDR3 nucleotides: TGTGCCAGCAGCGTACTAGTGGCCGGGGAGCTGTTTTTT. This chain links TRBV9 with TRBJ2-2; D gene uncertain. Per germline, CDR1 SGDLS and CDR2 YYNGEE. The CDR3 extends over 13 amino acids. Trimming removed 1 base at V and 6 bases at J, with 7 bases between.

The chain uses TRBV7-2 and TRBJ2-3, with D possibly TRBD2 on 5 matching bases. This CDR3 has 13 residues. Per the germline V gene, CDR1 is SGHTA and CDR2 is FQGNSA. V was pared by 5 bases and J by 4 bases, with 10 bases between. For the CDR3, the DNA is TGTGCCAGCAGCGTGGCGGGCCCAGATACGCAGTATTTT. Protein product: CASSVAGPDTQYF.

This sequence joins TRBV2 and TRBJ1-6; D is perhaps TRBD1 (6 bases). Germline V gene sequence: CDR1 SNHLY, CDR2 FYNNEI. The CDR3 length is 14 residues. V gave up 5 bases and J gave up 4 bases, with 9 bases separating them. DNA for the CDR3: TGTGCCAGCAGTTTGGACAGATATAATTCACCCCTCCACTTT. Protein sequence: CASSLDRYNSPLHF.

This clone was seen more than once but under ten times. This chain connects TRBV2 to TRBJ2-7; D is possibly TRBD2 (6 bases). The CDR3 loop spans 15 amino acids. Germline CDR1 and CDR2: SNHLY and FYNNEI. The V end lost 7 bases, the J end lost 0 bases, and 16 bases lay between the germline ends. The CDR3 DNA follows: TGTGCCAGCACTCTGAGCGGGCCCAGCTCCTACGAGCAGTACTTC. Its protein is CASTLSGPSSYEQYF.

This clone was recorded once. In nucleotides, the CDR3 is TGTGCCAGCAGCCACTATAACTACACTGAAGCTTTCTTT. Amino acid sequence: CASSHYNYTEAFF. The V call is TRBV6-5, the J call TRBJ1-1; no definite D call. Deletions cut 6 bases from V and 3 bases from J, with 11 bases between. Germline V gene lookup returns CDR1 MNHEY and CDR2 SVGAGI. The CDR3 has 13 amino acids.

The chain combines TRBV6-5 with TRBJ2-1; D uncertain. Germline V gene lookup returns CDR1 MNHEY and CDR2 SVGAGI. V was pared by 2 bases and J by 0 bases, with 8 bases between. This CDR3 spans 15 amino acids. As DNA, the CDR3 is TGTGCCAGCAGTTACGCGGTGAGCTCCTACAATGAGCAGTTCTTC. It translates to CASSYAVSSYNEQFF.

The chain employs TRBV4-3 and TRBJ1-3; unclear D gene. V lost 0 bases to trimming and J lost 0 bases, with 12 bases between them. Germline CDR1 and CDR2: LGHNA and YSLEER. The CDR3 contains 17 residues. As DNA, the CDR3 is TGCGCCAGCAGCCAAGATCTAGTCCCGAACTCTGGAAACACCATATATTTT. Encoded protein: CASSQDLVPNSGNTIYF.

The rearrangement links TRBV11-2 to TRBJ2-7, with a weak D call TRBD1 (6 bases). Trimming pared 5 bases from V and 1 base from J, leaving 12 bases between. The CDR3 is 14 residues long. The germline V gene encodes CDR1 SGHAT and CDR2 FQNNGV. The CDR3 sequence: CASSTWTDSYEQYF. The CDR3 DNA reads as TGTGCCAGCAGCACATGGACAGATTCCTACGAGCAGTACTTC.

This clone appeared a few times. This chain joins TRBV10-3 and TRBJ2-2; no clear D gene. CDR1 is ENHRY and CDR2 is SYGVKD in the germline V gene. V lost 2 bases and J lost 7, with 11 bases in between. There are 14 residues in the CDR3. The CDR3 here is CAISEEPGRGELFF. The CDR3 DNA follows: TGTGCCATCAGTGAGGAGCCTGGGCGCGGGGAGCTGTTTTTT.

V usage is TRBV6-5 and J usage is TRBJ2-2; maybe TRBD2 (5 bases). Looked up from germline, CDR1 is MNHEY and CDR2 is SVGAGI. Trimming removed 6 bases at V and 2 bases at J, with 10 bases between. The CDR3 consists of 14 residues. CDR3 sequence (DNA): TGTGCCAGCAGACCCCTAGCTAACACCGGGGAGCTGTTTTTT. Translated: CASRPLANTGELFF.

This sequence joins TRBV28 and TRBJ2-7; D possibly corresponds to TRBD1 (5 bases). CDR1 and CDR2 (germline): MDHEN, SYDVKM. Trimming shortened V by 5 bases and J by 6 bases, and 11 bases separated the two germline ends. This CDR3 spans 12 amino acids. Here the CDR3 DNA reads TGTGCCAGCAGTGTCTACAGGTCCGAGCAGTACTTC. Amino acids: CASSVYRSEQYF.

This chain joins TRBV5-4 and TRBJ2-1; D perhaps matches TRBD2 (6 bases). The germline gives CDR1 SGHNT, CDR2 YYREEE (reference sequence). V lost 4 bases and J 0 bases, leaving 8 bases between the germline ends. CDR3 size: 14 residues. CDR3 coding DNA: TGTGCCAGCAGCGGGACTGCCTCCTACAATGAGCAGTTCTTC. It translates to CASSGTASYNEQFF.

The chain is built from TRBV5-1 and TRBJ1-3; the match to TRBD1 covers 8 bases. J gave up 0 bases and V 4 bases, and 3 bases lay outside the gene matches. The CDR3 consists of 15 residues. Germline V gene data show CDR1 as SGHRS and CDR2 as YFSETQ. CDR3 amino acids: CASSLQGGSGNTIYF. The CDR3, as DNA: TGCGCCAGCAGCCTACAGGGGGGCTCTGGAAACACCATATATTTT.

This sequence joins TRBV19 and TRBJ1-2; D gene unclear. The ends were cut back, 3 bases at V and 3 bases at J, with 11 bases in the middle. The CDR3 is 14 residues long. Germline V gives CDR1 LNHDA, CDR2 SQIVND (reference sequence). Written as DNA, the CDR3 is TGTGCCAGTAGTATGAAGATGGAGCACTATGGCTACACCTTC. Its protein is CASSMKMEHYGYTF. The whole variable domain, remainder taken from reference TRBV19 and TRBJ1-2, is DGGITQSPKYLFRKEGQNVTLSCEQNLNHDAMYWYRQDPGQGLRLIYYSQIVNDFQKGDIAEGYSVSREKKESFPLTVTSAQKNPTAFYLCASSMKMEHYGYTFGSGTRLTVV.

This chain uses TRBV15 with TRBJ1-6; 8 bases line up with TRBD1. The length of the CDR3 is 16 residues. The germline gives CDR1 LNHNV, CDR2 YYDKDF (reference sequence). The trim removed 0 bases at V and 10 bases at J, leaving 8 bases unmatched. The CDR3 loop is CATSRDLAGGGSPLHF. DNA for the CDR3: TGTGCCACCAGCAGAGATCTGGCAGGGGGCGGATCACCCCTCCACTTT.

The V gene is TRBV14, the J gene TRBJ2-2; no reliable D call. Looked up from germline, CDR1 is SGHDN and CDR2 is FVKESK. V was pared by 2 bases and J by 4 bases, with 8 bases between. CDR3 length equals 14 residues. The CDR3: CASSQKYITGELFF. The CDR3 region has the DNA TGTGCCAGCAGCCAAAAATATATCACCGGGGAGCTGTTTTTT.

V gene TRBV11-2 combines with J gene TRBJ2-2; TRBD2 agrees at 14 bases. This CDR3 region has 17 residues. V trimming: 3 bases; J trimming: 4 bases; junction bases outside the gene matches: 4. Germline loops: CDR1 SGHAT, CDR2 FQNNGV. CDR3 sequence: CASSLTSGRGSTGELFF. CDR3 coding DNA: TGTGCCAGCAGCTTGACTAGCGGGAGGGGGTCCACCGGGGAGCTGTTTTTT. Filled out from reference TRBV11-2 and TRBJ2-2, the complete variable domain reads EAGVAQSPRYKIIEKRQSVAFWCNPISGHATLYWYQQILGQGPKLLIQFQNNGVVDDSQLPKDRFSAERLKGVDSTLKIQPAKLEDSAVYLCASSLTSGRGSTGELFFGEGSRLTVL.

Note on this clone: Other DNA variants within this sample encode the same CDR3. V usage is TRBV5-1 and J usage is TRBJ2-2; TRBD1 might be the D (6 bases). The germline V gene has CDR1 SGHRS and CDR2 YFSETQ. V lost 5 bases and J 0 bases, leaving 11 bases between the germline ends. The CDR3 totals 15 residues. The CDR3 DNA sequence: TGCGCCAGCAGTTCCGGGACACCGAACACCGGGGAGCTGTTTTTT. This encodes CASSSGTPNTGELFF. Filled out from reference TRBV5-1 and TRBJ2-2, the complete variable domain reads KAGVTQTPRYLIKTRGQQVTLSCSPISGHRSVSWYQQTPGQGLQFLFEYFSETQRNKGNFPGRFSGRQFSNSRSEMNVSTLELGDSALYLCASSSGTPNTGELFFGEGSRLTVL.

CDR3 residues: CASSTGQGVSHSGNTIYF. The CDR3 bases are TGTGCCAGCAGCACAGGACAGGGGGTTTCCCACTCTGGAAACACCATATATTTT. The V gene is TRBV7-6, the J gene TRBJ1-3; 10 nucleotides line up with TRBD1. Per germline, CDR1 SGHVS and CDR2 FNYEAQ. The V segment lost 5 bases and the J segment 0 bases; nucleotides outside the gene matches: 10. This CDR3 has 18 amino acids.

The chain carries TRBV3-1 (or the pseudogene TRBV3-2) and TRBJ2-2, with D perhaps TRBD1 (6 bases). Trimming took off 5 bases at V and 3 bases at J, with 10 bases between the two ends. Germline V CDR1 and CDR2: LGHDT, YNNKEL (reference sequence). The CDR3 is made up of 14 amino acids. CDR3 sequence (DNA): TGTGCCAGCAGCATACAGGGCGACACCGGGGAGCTGTTTTTT. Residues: CASSIQGDTGELFF.

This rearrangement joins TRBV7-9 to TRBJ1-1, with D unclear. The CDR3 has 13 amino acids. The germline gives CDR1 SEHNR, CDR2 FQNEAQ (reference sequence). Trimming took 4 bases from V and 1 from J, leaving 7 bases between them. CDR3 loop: CASSSGGNTEAFF. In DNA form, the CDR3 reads TGTGCCAGCAGCTCAGGAGGGAACACTGAAGCTTTCTTT.

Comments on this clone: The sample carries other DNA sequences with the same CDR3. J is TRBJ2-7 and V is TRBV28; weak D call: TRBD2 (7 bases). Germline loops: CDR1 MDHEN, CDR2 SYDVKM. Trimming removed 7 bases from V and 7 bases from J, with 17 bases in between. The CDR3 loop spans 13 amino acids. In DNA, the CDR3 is TGTGCCAGCACCTGGGGGGGGCAGGTTGAGCAGTACTTC. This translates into CASTWGGQVEQYF.

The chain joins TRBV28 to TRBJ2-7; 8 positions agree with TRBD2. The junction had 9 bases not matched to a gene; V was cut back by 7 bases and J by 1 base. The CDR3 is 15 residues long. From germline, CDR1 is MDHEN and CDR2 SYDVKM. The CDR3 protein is CASTRGGSGSYEQYF. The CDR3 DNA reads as TGTGCCAGCACCCGGGGGGGTAGCGGTTCCTACGAGCAGTACTTC.

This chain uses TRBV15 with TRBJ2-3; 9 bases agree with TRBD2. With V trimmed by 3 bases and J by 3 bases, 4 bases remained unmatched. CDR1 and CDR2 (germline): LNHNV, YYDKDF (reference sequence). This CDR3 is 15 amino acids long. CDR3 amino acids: CATSRGAGGTDTQYF. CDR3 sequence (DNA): TGTGCCACCAGCAGGGGAGCGGGGGGTACAGATACGCAGTATTTT.

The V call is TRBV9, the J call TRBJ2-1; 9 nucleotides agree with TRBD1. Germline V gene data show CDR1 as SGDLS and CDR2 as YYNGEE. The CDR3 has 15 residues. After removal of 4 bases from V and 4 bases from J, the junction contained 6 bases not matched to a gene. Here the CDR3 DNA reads TGTGCCAGCAGCTCCGGGACAGGGTTTTACAATGAGCAGTTCTTC. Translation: CASSSGTGFYNEQFF.

The CDR3 here is CASSVGSDAGELFF. The CDR3, as DNA: TGTGCCAGCAGCGTAGGCAGTGATGCCGGGGAGCTGTTTTTT. The chain links TRBV9 to TRBJ2-2; the D is unclear. The CDR3 has 14 amino acids. V shed 0 bases and J shed 6 bases, with 9 bases lying between them. Per germline, CDR1 SGDLS and CDR2 YYNGEE.

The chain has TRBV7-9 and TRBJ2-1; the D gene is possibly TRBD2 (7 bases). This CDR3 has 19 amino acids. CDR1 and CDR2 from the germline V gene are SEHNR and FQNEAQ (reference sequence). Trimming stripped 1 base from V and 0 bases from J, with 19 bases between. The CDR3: CASSLGGRDYSSSYNEQFF. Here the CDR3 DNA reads TGTGCCAGCAGCTTAGGGGGGCGGGACTACTCCAGCTCCTACAATGAGCAGTTCTTC.